This section outlines one TCR beta chain sequence together with its context. Next came a second PCR, run for about 7 to 12 cycles, which used a sample-barcoded 5' primer along with a J-beta primer mix. In TCRdb, the 5' RACE reads were re-called with MiXCR into one record per CDR3 protein. The table has roughly 700,000 distinct CDR3 sequences, approximately 25% seen once. The source of the sample is a study of blood T cells in healthy people across ages. The CDR3 length is 13 residues. Germline loops: CDR1 DFQATT, CDR2 SNEGSKA (reference sequence). The V gene lost 1 base and the J gene lost 0 bases, with 4 bases spanning the gap. The same data also went into a second study, on T cells of mothers and their children. That work states: Each child contributed approximately 3.3 million TCR beta CDR3 reads, while each mother contributed over 8 million. No persistent microchimeric T cell clones were detected at around 97 clones per million clonotypes sensitivity.

The genes are TRBV20-1 and TRBJ2-4; no definite D call. This clonotype was obtained from a boy aged 5-17 years in good health. Sequenced input: blood. The CDR3 region is CSARVPAKNIQYF. The CDR3 DNA is TGCAGTGCTAGAGTTCCAGCCAAAAACATTCAGTACTTC.